This T cell receptor beta chain was recovered during a study of cytomegalovirus exposure and HLA in healthy donors. This PCR relied on a set of 60 Vbeta primers and 13 Jbeta primers. Generated by immunoSEQ multiplex PCR, the TCRdb table keeps only in-frame clones and is missing some. The sample has some 140,000 clones; over 75% are singletons. The germline V and J ends were trimmed by 6 bases and 6 bases, with 18 bases remaining between them. The CDR3 spans 16 residues. CDR1 is KGHSH and CDR2 is LQKENI in the germline V gene. The receptor was isolated from a woman in her forties or fifties in good health and CMV-seropositive. Sequenced: PBMCs. The chain combines TRBV18 with TRBJ1-6; TRBD1 might be the D (5 bases). Here the CDR3 reads CASSPSTLRGNSPLHF. The CDR3 DNA reads TGTGCCAGCTCGCCGTCTACATTAAGGGGTAATTCACCCCTCCACTTT.